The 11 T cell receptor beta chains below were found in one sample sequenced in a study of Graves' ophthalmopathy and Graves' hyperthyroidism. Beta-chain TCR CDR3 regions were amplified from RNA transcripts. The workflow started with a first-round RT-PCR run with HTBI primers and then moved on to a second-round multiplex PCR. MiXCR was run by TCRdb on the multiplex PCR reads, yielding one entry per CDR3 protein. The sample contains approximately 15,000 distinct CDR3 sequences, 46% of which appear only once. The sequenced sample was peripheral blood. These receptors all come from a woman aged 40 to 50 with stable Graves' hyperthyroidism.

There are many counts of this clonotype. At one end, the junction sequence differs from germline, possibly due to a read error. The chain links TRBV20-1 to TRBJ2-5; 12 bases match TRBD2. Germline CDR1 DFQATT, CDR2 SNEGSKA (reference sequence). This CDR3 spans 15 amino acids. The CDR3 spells CSARGRTSGIETQYF. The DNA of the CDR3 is TGCAGTGCCAGAGGACGGACTAGCGGGATAGAGACCCAGTACTTC.

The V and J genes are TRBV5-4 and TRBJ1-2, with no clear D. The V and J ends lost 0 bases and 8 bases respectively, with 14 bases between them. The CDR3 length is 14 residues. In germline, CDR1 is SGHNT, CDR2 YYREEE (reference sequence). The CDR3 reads CASSLDLGMRGYTF. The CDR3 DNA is TGTGCCAGCAGCTTGGATTTAGGGATGCGCGGCTACACCTTC.

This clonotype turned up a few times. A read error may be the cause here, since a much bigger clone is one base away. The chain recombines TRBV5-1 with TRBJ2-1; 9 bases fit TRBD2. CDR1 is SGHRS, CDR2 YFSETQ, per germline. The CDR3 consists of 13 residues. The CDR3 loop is CASSAGTSNGQFF. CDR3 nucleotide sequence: TGCGCCAGCAGCGCCGGGACTAGCAATGGGCAGTTCTTC.

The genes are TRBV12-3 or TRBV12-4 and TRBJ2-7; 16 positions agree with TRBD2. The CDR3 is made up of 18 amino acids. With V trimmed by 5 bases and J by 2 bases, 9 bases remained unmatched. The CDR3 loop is CASSPRGLAGGTAYEQYF. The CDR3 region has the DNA TGTGCCAGCAGTCCCCGGGGACTAGCGGGGGGGACCGCCTACGAGCAGTACTTC.

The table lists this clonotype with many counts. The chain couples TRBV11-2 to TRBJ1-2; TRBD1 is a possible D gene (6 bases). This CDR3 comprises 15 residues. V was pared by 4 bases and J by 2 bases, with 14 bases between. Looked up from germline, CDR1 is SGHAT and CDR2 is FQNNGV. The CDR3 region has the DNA TGTGCCAGCAGCTCACCCGGGACAATGAACTATGGCTACACCTTC. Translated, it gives CASSSPGTMNYGYTF.

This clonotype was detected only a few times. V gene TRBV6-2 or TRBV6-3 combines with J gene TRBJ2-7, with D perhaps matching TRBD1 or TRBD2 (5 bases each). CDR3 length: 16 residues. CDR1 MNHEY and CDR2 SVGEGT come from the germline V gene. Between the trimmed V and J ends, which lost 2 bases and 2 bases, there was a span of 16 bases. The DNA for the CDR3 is TGTGCCAGCAGTTACGGGGGAGCTCCACGGACCTACGAGCAGTACTTC. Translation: CASSYGGAPRTYEQYF.

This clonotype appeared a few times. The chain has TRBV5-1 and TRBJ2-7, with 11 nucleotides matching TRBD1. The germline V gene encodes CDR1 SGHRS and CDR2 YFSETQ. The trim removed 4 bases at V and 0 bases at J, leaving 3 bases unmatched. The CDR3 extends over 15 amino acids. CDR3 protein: CASSPGQGASYEQYF. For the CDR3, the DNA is TGCGCCAGCAGCCCCGGACAGGGGGCCTCCTACGAGCAGTACTTC.

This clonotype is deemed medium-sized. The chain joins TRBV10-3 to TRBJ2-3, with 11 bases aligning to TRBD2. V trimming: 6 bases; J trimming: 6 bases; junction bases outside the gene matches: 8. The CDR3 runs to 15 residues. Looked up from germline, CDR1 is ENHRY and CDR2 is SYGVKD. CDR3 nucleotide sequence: TGTGCCATCAGAGTAGCGGGGGGGAGTGGGGATACGCAGTATTTT. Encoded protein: CAIRVAGGSGDTQYF.

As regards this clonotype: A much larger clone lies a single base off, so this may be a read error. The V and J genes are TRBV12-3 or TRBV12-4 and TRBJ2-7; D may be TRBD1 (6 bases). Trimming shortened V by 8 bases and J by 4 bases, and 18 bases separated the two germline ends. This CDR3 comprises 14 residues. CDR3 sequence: CASGRTGTSYEQYF. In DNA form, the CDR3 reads TGTGCCAGCGGTAGGACCGGGACAAGTTACGAGCAGTACTTC.

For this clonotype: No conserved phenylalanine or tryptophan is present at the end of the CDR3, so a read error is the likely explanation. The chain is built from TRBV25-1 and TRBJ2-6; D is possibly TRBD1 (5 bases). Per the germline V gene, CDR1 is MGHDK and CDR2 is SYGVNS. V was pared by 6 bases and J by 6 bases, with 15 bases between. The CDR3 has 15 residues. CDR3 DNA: TGTGCCAGCAGCCTGGGTGGGGCAGCGGCCAACGTCCTGACTCTC. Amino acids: CASSLGGAAANVLTL.

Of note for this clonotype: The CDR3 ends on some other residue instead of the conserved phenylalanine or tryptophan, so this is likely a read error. The CDR3 region has the DNA TGTGCCAGCAGTAAAGACAACTTCAATTCACCCCTCCACCTT. Amino acid sequence: CASSKDNFNSPLHL. V is TRBV7-3 and J is TRBJ1-6; D is uncertain. V lost 6 bases to trimming and J lost 7 bases, with 13 bases between them. The CDR3 contains 14 residues. Germline CDR1 reads SGHTA; CDR2 reads FQGTGA.